This T cell receptor (beta chain) came from a study of blood T cell repertoires in COVID-19. Using immunoSEQ multiplex PCR, the repertoire was profiled, and TCRdb retains in-frame clones only, with some absent. The sample lists about 75,000 clones; roughly 88% were seen once. The clonotype originates from a woman aged 50 to 60 with acute or convalescent COVID-19. Sequencing used peripheral blood.

In nucleotides, the CDR3 is TGTGCCAGCAGCCCGAACCACAGTGAGGGCTACACCTTC. Its translation is CASSPNHSEGYTF. The genes are TRBV27 and TRBJ1-2; unclear D gene. Trimming removed 6 bases from V and 8 bases from J, with 16 bases in between. The germline gives CDR1 MNHEY, CDR2 SMNVEV (reference sequence). This CDR3 spans 13 amino acids.